These 27 T cell receptor beta chains were all obtained from the same sample, sequenced in a study of T-cell reconstitution after alpha-beta-depleted transplantation in children. Unique molecular identifiers were incorporated when the TCRbeta library was constructed. TCRdb itself ran the PCR reads through MiXCR, one entry per CDR3 protein. The repertoire consists of around 78,000 distinct CDR3 sequences, with around 14% occurring once and the leading ten covering 25% to 30%. Sequenced here: PBMCs, mostly from graft donor cells, sampled 180 days after TCRalphabeta/CD19-depleted stem cell transplant. These receptors were taken from a male patient aged 2 to 9 who had a stem cell transplant for acute lymphoblastic leukemia, so the T cells may come from the graft donor.

This clonotype has more than one count but fewer than ten. The chain carries TRBV10-3 and TRBJ2-6; TRBD2 matches at 7 bases. The CDR3 covers 19 residues. CDR1 ENHRY and CDR2 SYGVKD come from the germline V gene. The junction had 20 bases not matched to a gene; V was cut back by 10 bases and J by 2 bases. CDR3 sequence (DNA): TGTGCCACTCGGGGTGGTGGGAGGGCCGCCAGACCTGGGGCCAACGTCCTGACTTTC. It is translated as CATRGGGRAARPGANVLTF.

This clonotype was observed a handful of times. This chain uses TRBV25-1 with TRBJ2-2; the D is unclear. The germline V gene has CDR1 MGHDK and CDR2 SYGVNS. V gave up 4 bases and J gave up 7 bases, with 10 bases separating them. There are 13 residues in the CDR3. CDR3 bases: TGTGCCAGCAGTGTGAGCAGTCTCGGGGAGCTGTTTTTT. This codes for CASSVSSLGELFF.

This clonotype turned up a few times. The chain carries TRBV29-1 and TRBJ1-1; 8 bases match TRBD1. Unmatched junction bases numbered 7, after V lost 8 bases and J lost 8 bases. This CDR3 region has 11 residues. CDR1 is SQVTM and CDR2 is ANQGSEA in the germline V gene. The CDR3 sequence is CSYGTGPEAFF. CDR3 coding DNA: TGCAGCTACGGGACAGGTCCCGAAGCTTTCTTT.

The rearrangement uses TRBV28 and TRBJ2-2; 7 bases fit TRBD1. Germline loops: CDR1 MDHEN, CDR2 SYDVKM. The CDR3 has 16 residues. V was pared by 5 bases and J by 5 bases, with 11 bases of the junction left unmatched. CDR3 coding DNA: TGTGCCAGCAGTACGATCCGGGACAGAAGAACCGGGGAGCTGTTTTTT. It specifies CASSTIRDRRTGELFF.

The chain links TRBV20-1 to TRBJ2-7; D uncertain. Germline V gives CDR1 DFQATT, CDR2 SNEGSKA (reference sequence). The CDR3 runs 14 residues. V was trimmed by 3 bases and J by 4 bases, leaving 16 bases between them. The CDR3 loop is CSASLDEARYEQYF. CDR3 sequence (DNA): TGCAGTGCTAGTCTCGATGAGGCCAGATACGAGCAGTACTTC.

This clonotype was seen ten or more times. This rearrangement joins TRBV4-3 to TRBJ2-7; D is perhaps TRBD1 (6 bases). Germline CDR1 and CDR2: LGHNA and YSLEER. The CDR3 spans 15 residues. Trimming took off 4 bases at V and 3 bases at J, with 16 bases between the two ends. This CDR3 is CASSRTESSGYEQYF. The CDR3 nucleotides read TGCGCCAGCAGCCGGACAGAGTCCTCGGGCTACGAGCAGTACTTC.

This clonotype came up a few times. The chain combines TRBV7-9 with TRBJ1-3; 9 bases agree with TRBD1. V lost 6 bases, J lost 3 bases, and 9 bases stayed unmatched. Per the germline V gene, CDR1 is SEHNR and CDR2 is FQNEAQ (reference sequence). The length of the CDR3 is 16 residues. The CDR3 nucleotides read TGTGCCAGCAGTCCAACAGGGGGCTCTATTGGAAACACCATATATTTT. Its translation: CASSPTGGSIGNTIYF.

This clonotype showed up just a few times. The chain links TRBV10-3 to TRBJ2-3, with D unclear. The CDR3 covers 14 residues. Germline-derived CDR1 and CDR2 are ENHRY and SYGVKD. V was shortened by 6 bases and J by 2 bases, with 12 bases between the two germline ends. The chain's CDR3 is CAISSRDFTDTQYF. The CDR3 DNA reads as TGTGCCATCAGCAGCAGAGATTTCACAGATACGCAGTATTTT.

This clonotype was seen at least ten times. The DNA for the CDR3 is TGCGCCAGCAGCTGGGGGACAGGGGGCTCCTACGAGCAGTACTTC. It codes for CASSWGTGGSYEQYF. The genes are TRBV5-1 and TRBJ2-7; 11 bases are shared with TRBD1. Germline V gene lookup returns CDR1 SGHRS and CDR2 YFSETQ. There are 15 residues in the CDR3. Germline trimming cut 3 bases from V and 0 bases from J; bases unmatched to any gene: 2.

The table lists this clonotype with a few counts. The chain couples TRBV5-1 to TRBJ1-1; 7 bases are a match to TRBD1. J gave up 8 bases and V 1 base, and 5 bases lay outside the gene matches. The CDR3 is 13 residues long. Germline CDR1 SGHRS, CDR2 YFSETQ. CDR3 sequence reads: CASSLNRGQEAFF. CDR3 DNA: TGCGCCAGCAGCTTGAACAGGGGACAAGAAGCTTTCTTT.

This clonotype was counted between two and nine times. The chain employs TRBV28 and TRBJ1-2; 7 bases align to TRBD1. V shed 3 bases, J shed 4 bases, and the junction held 5 bases outside the gene matches. This CDR3 comprises 14 residues. From germline, CDR1 is MDHEN and CDR2 SYDVKM. The CDR3 protein is CASSFEAGGYGYTF. The CDR3 region has the DNA TGTGCCAGCAGTTTTGAGGCAGGGGGCTATGGCTACACCTTC.

This clonotype was detected only a few times. The V and J genes are TRBV18 and TRBJ2-5, with 7 bases matching TRBD1. After removal of 1 base from V and 5 bases from J, the junction contained 4 bases not matched to a gene. Germline lookup yields CDR1 KGHSH and CDR2 LQKENI. This CDR3 contains 14 residues. CDR3 region: CASSPRQGVETQYF. Written as DNA, the CDR3 is TGTGCCAGCTCACCACGACAGGGAGTGGAGACCCAGTACTTC. Drawing the rest from reference TRBV18 and TRBJ2-5, the complete variable domain is NAGVMQNPRHLVRRRGQEARLRCSPMKGHSHVYWYRQLPEEGLKFMVYLQKENIIDESGMPKERFSAEFPKEGPSILRIQQVVRGDSAAYFCASSPRQGVETQYFGPGTRLLVL.

This clonotype was counted many times. The chain employs TRBV9 and TRBJ1-3; possible D gene TRBD1, 6 bases. The V gene lost 4 bases and the J gene lost 4 bases, with 15 bases spanning the gap. CDR3 length equals 15 residues. Germline V gene sequence: CDR1 SGDLS, CDR2 YYNGEE. This CDR3 is CASSWGQGRGNTIYF. The CDR3 DNA follows: TGTGCCAGCAGCTGGGGCCAGGGGAGGGGAAACACCATATATTTT.

As to this clonotype: A much larger clone is a single base away; this may be a read error. The chain combines TRBV20-1 with TRBJ2-1; 9 nucleotides align to TRBD2. Germline V CDR1 and CDR2: DFQATT, SNEGSKA (reference sequence). The CDR3 covers 13 residues. CDR3 in amino acids: CGASSGRRNEQFF. The CDR3 coding sequence is TGCGGTGCTAGTAGCGGGAGAAGAAATGAGCAGTTCTTC.

This clonotype occurred a few times. The chain uses TRBV28 and TRBJ2-4; D is undetermined. Trimming stripped 2 bases from V and 6 bases from J, with 14 bases between. The CDR3 is 15 residues long. CDR1 is MDHEN and CDR2 is SYDVKM in the germline V gene. The CDR3 DNA is TGTGCCAGCAGTTTACCTGGGCTAACGGGAAACATTCAGTACTTC. Encoded protein: CASSLPGLTGNIQYF.

The sample holds one count of this clonotype. The chain couples TRBV4-3 to TRBJ1-2; D remains unclear. The CDR3 sequence is 14 residues long. The germline CDR1 and CDR2 sequences are LGHNA and YSLEER. V dropped 1 base and J dropped 4 bases, with 10 bases sitting between them. The DNA for the CDR3 is TGCGCCAGCAGCCAAGTAATACGGCCCTATGGCTACACCTTC. Amino acid sequence: CASSQVIRPYGYTF.

This clonotype has more than one count but fewer than ten. The CDR3 nucleotides are TGTGCCAGCAGTATCTCAGGGGGCGTTGAGACCCAGTACTTC. This sequence encodes CASSISGGVETQYF. V is TRBV6-1 and J is TRBJ2-5, with 8 bases that match TRBD1. CDR3 length: 14 amino acids. The germline V gene has CDR1 MNHNS and CDR2 SASEGT. V was clipped by 5 bases and J by 5 bases; unmatched bases: 7.

The rearrangement links TRBV9 to TRBJ2-4; either TRBD1 or TRBD2 may fit D (5 bases each). Germline values: CDR1 SGDLS, CDR2 YYNGEE. Trimming pared 4 bases from V and 8 bases from J, leaving 13 bases between. This CDR3 spans 13 amino acids. The chain's CDR3 is CASSLGLGDIQYF. The CDR3 DNA reads TGTGCCAGCAGCCTCGGGCTGGGGGACATTCAGTACTTC.

The rearrangement uses TRBV9 and TRBJ2-7; D is uncertain. Germline-derived CDR1 and CDR2 are SGDLS and YYNGEE. This CDR3 has 13 residues. V dropped 3 bases and J dropped 0 bases, with 7 bases sitting between them. The CDR3 loop is CASSAYGSYEQYF. The DNA for the CDR3 is TGTGCCAGCAGCGCGTACGGCTCCTACGAGCAGTACTTC.

The J gene is TRBJ2-3, the V gene TRBV12-3 or TRBV12-4; 15 nucleotides agree with TRBD2. This CDR3 is built from 18 residues. Trimming at V came to 5 bases and at J to 1 base, leaving 7 bases not matched to a gene. The CDR3 region has the DNA TGTGCCAGCAGTACGGGACTAGCGGGAGGCTCGGGCACAGATACGCAGTATTTT. Translated, it gives CASSTGLAGGSGTDTQYF.

Ten or more counts support this clonotype. This chain uses TRBV12-3 or TRBV12-4 with TRBJ2-7; 8 bases line up with TRBD1. Trimming removed 6 bases from V and 3 bases from J; junction bases left unmatched: 13. The CDR3 runs to 16 residues. The CDR3 is CASSPYQGALNYEQYF. The CDR3 DNA sequence: TGTGCCAGCAGCCCTTACCAGGGGGCGCTTAACTACGAGCAGTACTTC.

This chain uses TRBV4-3 with TRBJ2-1; TRBD2 matches at 11 bases. V lost 0 bases, J lost 5 bases, and 3 bases stayed unmatched. Per the germline V gene, CDR1 is LGHNA and CDR2 is YSLEER. The CDR3 covers 16 residues. The CDR3 is CASSQELAGGNNEQFF. The CDR3 bases are TGCGCCAGCAGCCAAGAGCTAGCGGGGGGTAACAATGAGCAGTTCTTC.

This chain connects TRBV29-1 to TRBJ2-5; D is ambiguous. This CDR3 comprises 13 residues. Trimming left V 8 bases short and J 0 bases short, with 13 bases between. Germline lookup yields CDR1 SQVTM and CDR2 ANQGSEA. CDR3 sequence (DNA): TGCAGCCTTGGTCGGCGCTACCAAGAGACCCAGTACTTC. Protein: CSLGRRYQETQYF.

This clonotype was detected many times. Here the CDR3 DNA reads TGCGCCAGCAGCCAAGCGGGCCCTAGCGGGGGGGAGTACTTC. Amino acids: CASSQAGPSGGEYF. This chain links TRBV4-3 with TRBJ2-4; 12 nucleotides align to TRBD2. The CDR3 runs 14 residues. The V and J ends lost 1 base and 14 bases, in that order; junction bases with no gene match: 6. CDR1 LGHNA and CDR2 YSLEER come from the germline V gene.

V usage is TRBV18 and J usage is TRBJ2-7, with D maybe TRBD1 (6 bases). CDR3 length: 15 residues. Germline CDR1 and CDR2: KGHSH and LQKENI. The V end was cut by 3 bases, the J end by 4 bases, with 16 bases between. The CDR3 protein is CASSPTGWGGYEQYF. The CDR3 DNA reads as TGTGCCAGCTCACCTACAGGGTGGGGCGGGTACGAGCAGTACTTC. Drawing the rest from reference TRBV18 and TRBJ2-7, the complete variable domain is NAGVMQNPRHLVRRRGQEARLRCSPMKGHSHVYWYRQLPEEGLKFMVYLQKENIIDESGMPKERFSAEFPKEGPSILRIQQVVRGDSAAYFCASSPTGWGGYEQYFGPGTRLTVT.

There are a few counts of this clonotype. This sequence joins TRBV4-2 and TRBJ2-3, with 11 bases that match TRBD2. There are 16 residues in the CDR3. CDR1 is LGHNA, CDR2 YNFKEQ, per germline. V lost 4 bases, J lost 4 bases, and 7 bases stayed unmatched. The CDR3 nucleotides read TGTGCCAGCAGCCTCAGCATAGCGGGGGGGCCAGATACGCAGTATTTT. Encoded protein: CASSLSIAGGPDTQYF.

This rearrangement joins TRBV28 to TRBJ2-3; D might be TRBD2 (5 bases). The CDR3 spans 17 residues. Per germline, CDR1 MDHEN and CDR2 SYDVKM. V lost 6 bases and J lost 6, with 25 bases in between. DNA of the CDR3: TGTGCCAGCAGCGAGTCGGGGATCGGACCCAAAGGTGATACGCAGTATTTT. Protein product: CASSESGIGPKGDTQYF.